This TCR beta chain was observed in a study of CD8+CD57+ T cells in acquired aplastic anemia. As for the study in general: CD4+ and CD8+ cells, once sorted, gave DNA averaging approximately 3 ug.

Genomic DNA acted as the template from which TCR beta VDJ combination and CDR3 sequence profiling were carried out. TCRdb re-analysed the reads in MiXCR, keeping a single row per CDR3 protein. The table shows some 280,000 distinct CDR3 sequences, with approximately 56% occurring only once. Germline CDR1 and CDR2: LGHNA and YSLEER. The CDR3 sequence is 17 residues long. The ends lost 3 bases at V and 5 bases at J; junction bases unmatched: 13. This sequence originates from a human donor with severe aplastic anemia or a healthy control (not recorded which). This sequence joins TRBV4-3 and TRBJ2-5, with 9 positions matching TRBD1. The sequenced sample was sorted CD4+, CD8+, or CD8+CD57+ T cells (not recorded which) from PBMCs. The DNA of the CDR3 is TGCGCCAGCAGCCACGGGACAGGGCAGTTGGCCGGGGAGACCCAGTACTTC. Amino acid sequence: CASSHGTGQLAGETQYF.